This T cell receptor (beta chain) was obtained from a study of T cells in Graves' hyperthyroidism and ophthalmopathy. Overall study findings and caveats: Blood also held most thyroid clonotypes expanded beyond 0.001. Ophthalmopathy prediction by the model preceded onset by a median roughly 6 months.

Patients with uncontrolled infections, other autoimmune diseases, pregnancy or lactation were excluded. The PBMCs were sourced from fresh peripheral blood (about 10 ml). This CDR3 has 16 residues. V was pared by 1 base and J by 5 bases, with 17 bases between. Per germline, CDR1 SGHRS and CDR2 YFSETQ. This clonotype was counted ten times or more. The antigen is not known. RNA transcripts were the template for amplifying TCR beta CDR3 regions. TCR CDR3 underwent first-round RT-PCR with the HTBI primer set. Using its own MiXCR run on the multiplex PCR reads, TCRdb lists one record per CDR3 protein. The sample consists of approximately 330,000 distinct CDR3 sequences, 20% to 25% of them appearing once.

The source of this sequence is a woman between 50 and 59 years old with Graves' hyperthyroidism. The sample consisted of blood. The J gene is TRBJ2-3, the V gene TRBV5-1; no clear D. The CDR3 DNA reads TGCGCCAGCAGCTTGTCGGCCGCCCATTTGGGAGATACGCAGTATTTT. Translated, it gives CASSLSAAHLGDTQYF.